This entry describes one T cell receptor (beta chain). This record belongs to a study of cytomegalovirus exposure and HLA in healthy donors. Study-wide background: A preliminary data release comprised around 85 million unique TCRs obtained from HLA-typed donors.

There are 16 residues in the CDR3. Losses at the gene ends were 0 bases for V and 1 base for J; bases not matched to a gene: 4. The germline V gene encodes CDR1 WNHNN and CDR2 SYGVQD (reference sequence). PCR amplification relied on 60 Vbeta primers (plus 13 Jbeta primers). Only in-frame clones appear in the TCRdb table, and some are missing; sequencing was by immunoSEQ multiplex PCR. The data contain over 100,000 clones, over 65% of them singletons. The sample consisted of PBMCs. The V gene is TRBV10-1, the J gene TRBJ2-3; 7 bases agree with TRBD1. The TCR was taken from a female donor in good health and CMV-seropositive. The CDR3 region has the DNA TGCGCCAGCAGTGAGTCAGGTGACAGGGGCACAGATACGCAGTATTTT. Its protein is CASSESGDRGTDTQYF.